Sequencing of this T cell receptor beta chain was carried out in a study of CD8+ T cells in alopecia areata listed by TCRdb under 2018. Regarding the research as a whole: The treated patients, all with moderate-to-severe alopecia areata, were enrolled in an open-label pilot trial of oral tofacitinib given at 5 to 10 mg twice daily. Tofacitinib was given for 6 to 18 months, followed by 6 months of follow-up off drug to assess delayed response and recurrence. Disease severity in treated patients was measured with the SALT score, which quantifies the percentage of affected scalp surface area. The study used high-throughput TCRbeta sequencing to examine T cell clonal expansion in alopecia areata, in both the C3H/HeJ mouse model and human patients. Human TCRbeta sequencing covered scalp tissue and sorted CD4+ and CD8+ peripheral blood T cells from patchy and totalis/universalis alopecia areata patients and healthy controls. Biopsies were taken from tofacitinib-treated patients at baseline and again at 4 and 24 weeks into treatment, and several of those patients also had a later scalp biopsy. Clonality in the scalp was compared among normal scalp (n=4), patchy alopecia areata scalp (n=8), and alopecia totalis/universalis scalp (n=8). RNA came from the PAXgene miRNA kit for fixed scalp, the miRNeasy kit for PBMCs, and the RNeasy kit for mouse skin. immunoSEQ multiplex PCR using 35 Vbeta forward primers and 13 Jbeta reverse primers was used to amplify TCRbeta CDR3 regions.

The CDR3 has 12 amino acids, counting the end cysteine and phenylalanine. Only CDR3 DNA is held: 36 bases, read in frame from base 1. Here V drops 7 bases and J drops 5 bases, and the junction holds 6 bases not matched to any gene. CDR1 and CDR2 are read off the germline V gene as SQVTM and ANQGSEA. Turning to this clone: Its antigen target is currently unknown. No much larger clone exists at a distance of one base, and base qualities are not known.

The sample's time point label, in plain terms: less than five weeks on oral tofacitinib. The meaning of the sample's treatment or condition label: oral pan-JAK inhibitor, 5-10 mg twice daily. Lesional scalp punch biopsies and peripheral blood were obtained from alopecia areata patients. PBMCs were isolated by density centrifugation and stained for CD3, CD4 and CD8, and CD4+ and CD8+ T cells were sorted on a FACSAria. General findings and caveats noted by the study authors: Lesional scalp, especially in alopecia totalis/universalis, showed higher clonality and more expanded CD8+ clones than normal scalp, suggesting antigenic drive. Because the treated cohort was small and had only one nonresponder, larger studies are needed to examine links between baseline CD8+ expansion and response. Tofacitinib significantly lowered scalp clonality and the number of expanded CD8+ clones among the top 100 scalp clones. Resident alphabeta T cells in normal human skin are also sequenced, complicating scalp TCR repertoire analysis, unlike mouse skin dominated by gammadelta T cells. Shared TCR sequences between patients were less evident than in mice, which may be partly attributable to HLA diversity in the patient population. Many expanded lesional clones were found to persist in scalp and blood during tofacitinib treatment, and relapse after treatment cessation may be partly explained by this persistence.

Libraries were constructed by the immunoSEQ multiplex PCR assay. For TCR sequencing, RNA was extracted from every sample and reverse transcribed into cDNA to serve as template. SuperScript III was used for first-strand cDNA synthesis, primed with a 2:1 mix of oligo-dT and random hexamers. A synthetic immune receptor repertoire was used to assess amplification bias, and residual bias was removed computationally. The paper's data handling went like this. Raw reads were preprocessed for error removal, and CDR3 was defined according to IMGT conventions as running from the conserved cysteine to phenylalanine. Clonality was calculated as 1 minus Shannon entropy normalized by log2 of the number of productive unique TCRs. Scalp TCRbeta sequences were cross-referenced with sorted blood CD4 and CD8 repertoires so that the CD4 or CD8 identity of scalp clones could be inferred. TCRdb mirrors the immuneACCESS table, restricted to in-frame sequences. Some clones are absent from its copies; in checked studies, under half trace to an unresolved V gene, and the reason for the others is unknown. V and J calls and clone size are as listed in that table; D and trimming were resolved from the DNA. The sample records around 200,000 clones, less than 65% of which are singletons. The biggest ten clones account for more than 3.5% of the sample.

This chain is built from TRBV29-1 and TRBJ2-7, with 9 bases aligning to TRBD1. Sequencing was performed on CD4+ T cells sorted from blood, taken at week 4, from a patient treated with tofacitinib. This receptor was obtained from a human donor with alopecia areata. DNA sequence: TGCAGCGGGGGACAGGGTGGCAACGAGCAGTACTTC. This translates into CSGGQGGNEQYF.